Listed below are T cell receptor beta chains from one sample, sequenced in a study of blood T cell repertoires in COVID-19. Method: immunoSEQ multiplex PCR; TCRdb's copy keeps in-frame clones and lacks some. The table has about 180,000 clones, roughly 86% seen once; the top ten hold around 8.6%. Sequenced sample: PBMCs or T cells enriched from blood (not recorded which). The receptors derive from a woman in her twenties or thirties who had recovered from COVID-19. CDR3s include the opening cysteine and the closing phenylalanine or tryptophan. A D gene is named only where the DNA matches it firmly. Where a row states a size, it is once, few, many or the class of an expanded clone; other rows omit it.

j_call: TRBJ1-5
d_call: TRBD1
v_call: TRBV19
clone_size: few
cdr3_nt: TGTGCCAGTAGTATGGAGGCAGGGGGTGGAATCGGCCAGCCCCAGCATTTT
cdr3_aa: CASSMEAGGGIGQPQHF

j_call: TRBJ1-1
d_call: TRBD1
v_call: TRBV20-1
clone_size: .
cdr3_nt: TGCAGTGCTAGTACAGGGGGCTTCTCGAACACTGAAGCTTTCTTT
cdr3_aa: CSASTGGFSNTEAFF

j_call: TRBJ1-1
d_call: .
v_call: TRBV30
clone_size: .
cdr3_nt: TGTGCCTGGAGCCCCCCTAACCCCGGGGCTTTCTTT
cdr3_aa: CAWSPPNPGAFF

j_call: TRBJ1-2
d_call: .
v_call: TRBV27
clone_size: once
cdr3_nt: TGTGCCAGCAGTCTTACAGGTCCCAACTATGGCTACACCTTC
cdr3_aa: CASSLTGPNYGYTF

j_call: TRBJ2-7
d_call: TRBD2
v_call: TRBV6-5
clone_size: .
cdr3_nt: TGTGCCAGCAGTCTAGCGGCAGAGGACTACGAGCAGTACTTC
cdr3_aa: CASSLAAEDYEQYF

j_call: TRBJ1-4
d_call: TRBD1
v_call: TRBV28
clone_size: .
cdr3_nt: TGTGCCAGCAGTTTGGACAGGGGGGACGAAAAACTGTTTTTT
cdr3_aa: CASSLDRGDEKLFF

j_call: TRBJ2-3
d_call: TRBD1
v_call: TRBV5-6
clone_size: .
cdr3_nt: TGTGCCAGCACCAGGACAGGGGGAGACACAGATACGCAGTATTTT
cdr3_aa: CASTRTGGDTDTQYF

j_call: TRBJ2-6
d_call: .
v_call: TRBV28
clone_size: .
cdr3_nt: TGTGCCAGCAGTTTGGACAGATACGACTCTGGGGCCAACGTCCTGACTTTC
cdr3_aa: CASSLDRYDSGANVLTF

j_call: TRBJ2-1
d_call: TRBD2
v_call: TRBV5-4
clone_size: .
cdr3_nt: TGTGCCAGCAGCTTGGAGGGACTAGGTTCCTACAATGAGCAGTTCTTC
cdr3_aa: CASSLEGLGSYNEQFF

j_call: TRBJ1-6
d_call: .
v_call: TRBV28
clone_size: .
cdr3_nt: TGTGCCAGCAGTTTATCCGGTTCGGCCCGGGGATCACCCCTCCACTTT
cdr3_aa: CASSLSGSARGSPLHF

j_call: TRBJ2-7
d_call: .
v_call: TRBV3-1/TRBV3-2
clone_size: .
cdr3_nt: TGTGCCAGCAGCCAAGATCGGGGTACCGGGTCCGGCGAGCAGTACTTC
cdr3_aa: CASSQDRGTGSGEQYF

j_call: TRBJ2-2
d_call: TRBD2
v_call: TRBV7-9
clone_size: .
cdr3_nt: TGTGCCAGCAGCTTAGCGTCGGCTAGCGGGAGTTTTGGGGAGCTGTTTTTT
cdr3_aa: CASSLASASGSFGELFF

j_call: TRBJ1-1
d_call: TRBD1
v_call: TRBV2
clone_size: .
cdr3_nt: TGTGCCAGCAGTGCCACAGGGGGCCGGGGCACTGAAGCTTTCTTT
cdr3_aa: CASSATGGRGTEAFF

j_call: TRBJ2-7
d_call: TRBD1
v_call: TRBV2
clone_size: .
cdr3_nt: TGTGCCAGCAGTGAAGCTGCCGGGACAGGGAGGGAGCAGTACTTC
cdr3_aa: CASSEAAGTGREQYF

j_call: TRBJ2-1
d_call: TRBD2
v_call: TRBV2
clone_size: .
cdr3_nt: TGTGCCACCATGACTAGCGGGATGGGAGGTGAGCAGTTCTTC
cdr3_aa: CATMTSGMGGEQFF

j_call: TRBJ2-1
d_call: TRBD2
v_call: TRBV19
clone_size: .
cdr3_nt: TGTGCCAGTAGTCCCCTAGCGGTGGGTGAGCAGTTCTTC
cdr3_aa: CASSPLAVGEQFF

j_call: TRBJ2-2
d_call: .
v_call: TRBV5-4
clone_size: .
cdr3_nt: TGTGCCAGCAGCCCCAGCGGCACCGGGGAGCTGTTTTTT
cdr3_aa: CASSPSGTGELFF

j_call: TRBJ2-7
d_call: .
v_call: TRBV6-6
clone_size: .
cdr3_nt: TGTGCCAGCAGTCCCCGGGGTGGATCCTACGAGCAGTACTTC
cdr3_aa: CASSPRGGSYEQYF

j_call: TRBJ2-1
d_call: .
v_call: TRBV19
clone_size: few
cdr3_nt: TGTGCCAGTACTCTAGCGACCTCCTACAATGAGCAGTTCTTC
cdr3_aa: CASTLATSYNEQFF

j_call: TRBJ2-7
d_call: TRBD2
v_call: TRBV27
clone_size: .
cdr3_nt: TGTGCCAGCAGGACGGGAGGCTCCTACGAGCAGTACTTC
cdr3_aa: CASRTGGSYEQYF

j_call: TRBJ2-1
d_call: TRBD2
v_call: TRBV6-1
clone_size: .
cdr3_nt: TGTGCCAGCAGTGAAGCGACTAGCGGTTCCTACAATGAGCAGTTCTTC
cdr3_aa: CASSEATSGSYNEQFF

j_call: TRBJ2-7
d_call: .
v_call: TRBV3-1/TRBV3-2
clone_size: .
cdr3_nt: TGTGCCAGCAGCCAAGATAGGGGTCGCGAGCAGTACTTC
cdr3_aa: CASSQDRGREQYF

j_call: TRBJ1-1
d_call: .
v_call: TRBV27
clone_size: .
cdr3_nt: TGTGCCAGCAGTTTATTACCGGGACAGAACACTGAAGCTTTCTTT
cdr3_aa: CASSLLPGQNTEAFF

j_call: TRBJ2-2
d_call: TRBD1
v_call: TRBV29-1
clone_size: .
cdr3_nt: TGCAGCGTCAACGGGGGACAGGGGGGCACCGGGGAGCTGTTTTTT
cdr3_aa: CSVNGGQGGTGELFF

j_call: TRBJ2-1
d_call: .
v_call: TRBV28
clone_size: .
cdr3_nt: TGTGCCAGCAGTTCCACTCACGGGGGTGAGCAGTTCTTC
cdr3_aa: CASSSTHGGEQFF

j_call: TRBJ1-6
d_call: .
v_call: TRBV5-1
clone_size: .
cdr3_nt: TGCGCCAGCAGCTTGGAGGAGGGGTGGCCAAATTCACCCCTCCACTTT
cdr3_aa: CASSLEEGWPNSPLHF

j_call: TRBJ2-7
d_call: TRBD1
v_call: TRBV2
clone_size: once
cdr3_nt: TGTGCCATATGGGACAGCCACTACGAGCAGTACTTC
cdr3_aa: CAIWDSHYEQYF

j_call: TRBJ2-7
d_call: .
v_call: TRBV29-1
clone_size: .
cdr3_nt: TGCAGCGTTCGAGGCTACGAGCAGTACTTC
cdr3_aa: CSVRGYEQYF

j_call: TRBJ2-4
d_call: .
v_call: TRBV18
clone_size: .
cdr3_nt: TGTGCCAGCGCATCGGGCAGGGAGGACAAAAACATTCAGTACTTC
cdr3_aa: CASASGREDKNIQYF

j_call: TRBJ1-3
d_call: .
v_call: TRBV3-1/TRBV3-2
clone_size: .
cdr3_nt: TGTGCCAGCAGCCAAGAGTGGGGGCAAAACACCATATATTTT
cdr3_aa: CASSQEWGQNTIYF

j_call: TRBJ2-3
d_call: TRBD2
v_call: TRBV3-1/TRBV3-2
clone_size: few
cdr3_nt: TGTGCCAGCAGCCAATTAGCGGGAGAAAGCACAGATACGCAGTATTTT
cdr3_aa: CASSQLAGESTDTQYF

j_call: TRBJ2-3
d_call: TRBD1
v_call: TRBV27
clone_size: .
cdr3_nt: TGTGCCAGCAGTACCCGGACAGGCGGTTCCACAGATACGCAGTATTTT
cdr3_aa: CASSTRTGGSTDTQYF

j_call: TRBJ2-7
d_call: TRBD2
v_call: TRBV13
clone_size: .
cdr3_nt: TGTGCCAGCAGCTTCTTAGAAGACCGACTAGCGGGGAAATACGAGCAGTACTTC
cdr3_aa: CASSFLEDRLAGKYEQYF

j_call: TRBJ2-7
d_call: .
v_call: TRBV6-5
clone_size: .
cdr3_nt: TGTGCCAGCAGTTCAGGGGTGGGGTACGAGCAGTACTTC
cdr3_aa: CASSSGVGYEQYF

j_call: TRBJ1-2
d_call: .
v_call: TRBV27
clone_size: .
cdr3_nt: TGTGCCAGCAGCTTGAGGCGGGGAGCTAACTATGGCTACACCTTC
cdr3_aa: CASSLRRGANYGYTF

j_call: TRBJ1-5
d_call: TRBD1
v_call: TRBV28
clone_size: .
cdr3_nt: TGTGCCAGCAGTGGGGACAGGGGAGGTCAGCCCCAGCATTTT
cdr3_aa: CASSGDRGGQPQHF

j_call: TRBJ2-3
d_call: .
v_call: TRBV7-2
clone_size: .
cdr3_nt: TGTGCCAGCAGCTATGTATTTAGCACAGATACGCAGTATTTT
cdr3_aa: CASSYVFSTDTQYF

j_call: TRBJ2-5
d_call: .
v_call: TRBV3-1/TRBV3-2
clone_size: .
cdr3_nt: TGTGCCAGCAGCCAAGAGCGACAGTCTCAAGAGACCCAGTACTTC
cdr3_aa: CASSQERQSQETQYF

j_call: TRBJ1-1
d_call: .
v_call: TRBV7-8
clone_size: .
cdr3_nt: TGTGCCAGCAGCTTCCTTGAGGCCTCGGGGGGATCTGAAGCTTTCTTT
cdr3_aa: CASSFLEASGGSEAFF

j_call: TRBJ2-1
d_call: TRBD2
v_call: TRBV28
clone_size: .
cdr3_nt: TGTGCCAGCAGCTTAGCGGGTCGCTCCTACAATGAGCAGTTCTTC
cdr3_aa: CASSLAGRSYNEQFF

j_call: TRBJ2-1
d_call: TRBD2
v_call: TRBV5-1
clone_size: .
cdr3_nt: TGCGCCAGCAGCTGGCGGGGCGCTCTAGCGGGCACCTACAATGAGCAGTTCTTC
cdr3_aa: CASSWRGALAGTYNEQFF

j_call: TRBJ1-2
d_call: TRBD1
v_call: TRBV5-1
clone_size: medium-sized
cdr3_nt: TGCGCCAGCAGCTACGTAGTTGAGGGGGCTCTCCCTTATGGCTACACCTTC
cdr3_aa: CASSYVVEGALPYGYTF

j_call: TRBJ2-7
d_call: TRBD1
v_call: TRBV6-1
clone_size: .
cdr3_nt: TGTGCCAGCAGTGAAATAGGACAGGGGGCTTACGAGCAGTACTTC
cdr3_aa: CASSEIGQGAYEQYF

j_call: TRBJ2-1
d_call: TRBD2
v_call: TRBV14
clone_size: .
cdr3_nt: TGTGCCAGCAGCCAAGGACGGGCGGGAGGCCACTTGCGGAGCTCCTACAATGAGCAGTTCTTC
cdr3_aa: CASSQGRAGGHLRSSYNEQFF